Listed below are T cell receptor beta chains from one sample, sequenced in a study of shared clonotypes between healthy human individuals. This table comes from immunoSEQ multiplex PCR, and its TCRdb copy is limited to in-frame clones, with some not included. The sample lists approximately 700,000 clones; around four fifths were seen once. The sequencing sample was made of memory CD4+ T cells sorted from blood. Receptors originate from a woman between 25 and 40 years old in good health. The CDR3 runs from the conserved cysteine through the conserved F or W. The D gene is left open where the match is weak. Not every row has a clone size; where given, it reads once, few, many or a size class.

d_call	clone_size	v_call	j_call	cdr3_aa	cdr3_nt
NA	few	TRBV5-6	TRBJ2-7	CASSPGRGSYEQYF	TGTGCCAGCAGCCCTGGACGCGGTTCCTACGAGCAGTACTTC
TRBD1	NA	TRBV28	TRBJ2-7	CASSLVPGQGRFYEQYF	TGTGCCAGCAGTCTCGTACCGGGACAGGGCCGATTCTACGAGCAGTACTTC
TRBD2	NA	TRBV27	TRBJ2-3	CASSSGLAATSTDTQYF	TGTGCCAGCAGTTCAGGACTAGCGGCTACTAGCACAGATACGCAGTATTTT
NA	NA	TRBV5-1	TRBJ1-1	CASSSEGRGVTEAFF	TGCGCCAGCAGTTCTGAGGGGCGAGGGGTCACTGAAGCTTTCTTT
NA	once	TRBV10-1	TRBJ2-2	CASSESGKGELFF	TGCGCCAGCAGTGAGTCCGGGAAAGGGGAGCTGTTTTTT
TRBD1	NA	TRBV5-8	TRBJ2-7	CASSLPGQVSPYEQYF	TGTGCCAGCAGCTTGCCCGGACAGGTGAGTCCCTACGAGCAGTACTTC
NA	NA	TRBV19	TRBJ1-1	CASSSWRQGMNTEAFF	TGTGCCAGTAGTTCATGGAGGCAGGGAATGAACACTGAAGCTTTCTTT
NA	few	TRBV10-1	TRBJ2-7	CASSEMGTGSYEQYF	TGCGCCAGCAGTGAAATGGGGACCGGGTCTTACGAGCAGTACTTC
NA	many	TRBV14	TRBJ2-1	CASSQDGGIEQFF	TGTGCCAGCAGCCAAGATGGAGGGATTGAGCAGTTCTTC
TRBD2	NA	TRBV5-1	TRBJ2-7	CASSLDPTSAEQYF	TGCGCCAGCAGCTTGGATCCGACTAGCGCCGAGCAGTACTTC
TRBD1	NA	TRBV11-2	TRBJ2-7	CASSSPGVYGDRGTYEQYF	TGTGCCAGCAGCTCACCGGGGGTATACGGGGACAGGGGTACCTACGAGCAGTACTTC
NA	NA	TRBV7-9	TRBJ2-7	CASSSRKTGTRYEQYF	TGTGCCAGCAGCTCAAGAAAGACGGGGACTCGGTACGAGCAGTACTTC
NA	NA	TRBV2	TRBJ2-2	CASSTGTPTGELFF	TGTGCCAGCAGTACCGGGACTCCCACCGGGGAGCTGTTTTTT
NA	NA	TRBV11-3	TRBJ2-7	CASSPQPRGEQYF	TGTGCCAGCAGCCCCCAGCCCCGGGGCGAGCAGTACTTC
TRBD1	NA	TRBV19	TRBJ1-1	CASSTTGAGAEAFF	TGTGCCAGTAGTACAACAGGGGCCGGGGCTGAAGCTTTCTTT
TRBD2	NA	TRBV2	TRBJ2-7	CASSPGLAFHEQYF	TGTGCCAGCAGTCCAGGACTAGCGTTCCACGAGCAGTACTTC
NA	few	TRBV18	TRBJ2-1	CASSPLRGDGEQFF	TGTGCCAGCTCACCACTCAGGGGGGACGGTGAGCAGTTCTTC
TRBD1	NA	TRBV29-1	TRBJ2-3	CSVEDRGAGGGGTGTDTQYF	TGCAGCGTTGAAGATCGCGGGGCAGGGGGCGGCGGGACTGGAACAGATACGCAGTATTTT
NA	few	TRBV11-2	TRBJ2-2	CASSSDRRGELFF	TGTGCCAGCAGTTCGGACAGACGCGGGGAGCTGTTTTTT
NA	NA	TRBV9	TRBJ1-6	CASSVKGDSPLHF	TGTGCCAGCAGCGTAAAGGGGGATTCACCCCTCCACTTT
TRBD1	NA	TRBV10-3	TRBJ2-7	CAISEGQGGYEQYF	TGTGCCATCAGTGAAGGACAGGGGGGTTACGAGCAGTACTTC
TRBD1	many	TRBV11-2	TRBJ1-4	CASSETGINEKLFF	TGTGCCAGCAGCGAGACAGGGATTAATGAAAAACTGTTTTTT
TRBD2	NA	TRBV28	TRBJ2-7	CASSSGTPGGEQYF	TGTGCCAGCAGTTCCGGGACCCCGGGGGGGGAGCAGTACTTC
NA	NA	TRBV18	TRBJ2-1	CASSLVASGHQYNEQFF	TGTGCCAGCTCACTGGTTGCCTCGGGACACCAATACAATGAGCAGTTCTTC
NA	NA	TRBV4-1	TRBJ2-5	CASSQAGRQETQYF	TGCGCCAGCAGCCAAGCAGGGAGGCAAGAGACCCAGTACTTC
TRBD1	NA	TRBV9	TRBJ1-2	CASSRRDRGRIYGYTF	TGTGCCAGCAGCCGCCGGGACAGGGGGCGTATCTATGGCTACACCTTC
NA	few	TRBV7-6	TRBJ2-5	CASSLVRVGAETQYF	TGTGCCAGCAGCTTAGTCAGAGTGGGTGCCGAGACCCAGTACTTC
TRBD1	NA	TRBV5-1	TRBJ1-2	CASSPGTGGARGYTF	TGCGCCAGCAGCCCCGGGACAGGGGGCGCGAGGGGCTACACCTTC
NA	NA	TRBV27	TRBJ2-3	CASSATPPGLSTDTQYF	TGTGCCAGCAGTGCTACCCCACCGGGACTGAGCACAGATACGCAGTATTTT
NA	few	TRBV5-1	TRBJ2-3	CASGRAEKWDTQYF	TGCGCCAGCGGGCGGGCGGAAAAATGGGATACGCAGTATTTT
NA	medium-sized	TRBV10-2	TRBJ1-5	CASREGGNQPQHF	TGCGCCAGCAGGGAGGGAGGGAATCAGCCCCAGCATTTT
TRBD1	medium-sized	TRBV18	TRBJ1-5	CASSQDRVRQPQHF	TGTGCCAGCTCTCAAGACAGGGTTCGACAGCCCCAGCATTTT